This T cell receptor (beta chain) was sequenced in a study of blood T cell repertoires in COVID-19. Study as a whole: PBMCs, B-cell-depleted T cells, or T cells provided the cDNA or gDNA that made up the material.

Produced via immunoSEQ multiplex PCR; TCRdb's table is partial and in-frame only. This table has approximately 150,000 clones, under 90% appearing once. The germline V and J ends were trimmed by 3 bases and 4 bases, with 16 bases remaining between them. The germline CDR1 and CDR2 sequences are MNHNY and SVGAGI (reference sequence). This CDR3 is built from 16 residues. Sample: peripheral blood. The chain carries TRBV6-6 and TRBJ1-3, with TRBD1 as a possible D gene (5 bases). The source of this sequence is a human donor in a cohort sampled during active COVID-19. CDR3 protein: CASSYPPRASGNTIYF. CDR3 nucleotides: TGTGCCAGCAGTTATCCACCCAGGGCGTCAGGAAACACCATATATTTT.